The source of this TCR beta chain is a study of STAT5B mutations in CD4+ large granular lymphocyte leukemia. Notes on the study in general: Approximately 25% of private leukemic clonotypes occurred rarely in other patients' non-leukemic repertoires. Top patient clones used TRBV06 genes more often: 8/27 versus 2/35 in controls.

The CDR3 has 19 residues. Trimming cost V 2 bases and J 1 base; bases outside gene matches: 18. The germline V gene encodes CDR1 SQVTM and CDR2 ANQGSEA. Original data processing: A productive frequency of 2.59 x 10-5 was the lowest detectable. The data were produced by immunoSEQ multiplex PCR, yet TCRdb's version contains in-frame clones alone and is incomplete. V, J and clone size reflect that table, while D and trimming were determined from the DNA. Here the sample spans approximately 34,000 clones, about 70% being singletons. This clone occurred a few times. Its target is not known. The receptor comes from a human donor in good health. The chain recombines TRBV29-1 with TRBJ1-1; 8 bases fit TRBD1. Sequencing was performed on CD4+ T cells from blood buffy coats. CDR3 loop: CSVEPPGERQGKGNTEAFF. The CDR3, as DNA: TGCAGCGTTGAACCCCCCGGGGAAAGACAGGGGAAAGGGAACACTGAAGCTTTCTTT. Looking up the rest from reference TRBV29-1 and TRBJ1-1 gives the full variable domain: SAVISQKPSRDICQRGTSLTIQCQVDSQVTMMFWYRQQPGQSLTLIATANQGSEATYESGFVIDKFPISRPNLTFSTLTVSNMSPEDSSIYLCSVEPPGERQGKGNTEAFFGQGTRLTVV.